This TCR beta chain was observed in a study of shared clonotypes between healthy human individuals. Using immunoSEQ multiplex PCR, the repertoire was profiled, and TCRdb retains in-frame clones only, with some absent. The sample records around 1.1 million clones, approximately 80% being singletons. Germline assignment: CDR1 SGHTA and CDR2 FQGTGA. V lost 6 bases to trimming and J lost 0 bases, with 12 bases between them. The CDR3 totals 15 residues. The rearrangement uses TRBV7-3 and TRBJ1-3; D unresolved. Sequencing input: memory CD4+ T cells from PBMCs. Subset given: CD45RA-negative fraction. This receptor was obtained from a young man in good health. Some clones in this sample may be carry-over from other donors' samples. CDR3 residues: CASSPTADSGNTIYF. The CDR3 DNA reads TGTGCCAGCAGTCCGACGGCGGACTCTGGAAACACCATATATTTT.